These 32 T cell receptor beta chains originate from one sample sequenced in a study of T cell responses to AZD1222 COVID-19 vaccine. Clones were sequenced by immunoSEQ multiplex PCR, and TCRdb holds only the in-frame ones, with some missing. The sample carries some 100,000 clones, 70% to 90% recorded once. Here the sequenced sample was peripheral blood, taken on day 0 of AZD1222 vaccination. The receptors were gathered from an adult in good health.

The chain recombines TRBV28 with TRBJ1-4; no reliable D call. V lost 6 bases, J lost 0 bases, and 11 bases lay in between. The CDR3 sequence is 15 residues long. CDR1 MDHEN and CDR2 SYDVKM come from the germline V gene. The CDR3: CASSSAGSTNEKLFF. CDR3 bases: TGTGCCAGCAGCTCCGCGGGGTCAACTAATGAAAAACTGTTTTTT.

This clone has just one count. The chain employs TRBV7-8 and TRBJ2-1; 9 bases align to TRBD2. This CDR3 spans 16 amino acids. V lost 4 bases and J lost 5; bases outside the gene matches: 9. Germline V CDR1 and CDR2: SGHVS, FQNEAQ. This CDR3 reads CASSYSRTSVDNEQFF. DNA of the CDR3: TGTGCCAGCAGCTATTCTCGGACTAGCGTAGACAATGAGCAGTTCTTC.

The gene calls are TRBV7-2 and TRBJ2-5; D perhaps matches TRBD2 (5 bases). CDR1 SGHTA and CDR2 FQGNSA come from the germline V gene. The CDR3 is 14 residues long. Trimming shortened V by 5 bases and J by 5 bases, and 15 bases separated the two germline ends. The CDR3 loop reads CASSPNTGSETQYF. The CDR3 coding sequence is TGTGCCAGCAGCCCAAACACGGGGTCGGAGACCCAGTACTTC.

The V gene is TRBV13, the J gene TRBJ2-7; D ambiguous. This CDR3 has 12 residues. Germline loops: CDR1 PRHDT, CDR2 FYEKMQ (reference sequence). V was shortened by 0 bases and J by 5 bases, with 5 bases between the two germline ends. The chain's CDR3 is CASSLGNNEQYF. In nucleotides, the CDR3 is TGTGCCAGCAGCTTAGGGAACAACGAGCAGTACTTC.

The V gene is TRBV6-5, the J gene TRBJ1-1, with D possibly being TRBD1 (5 bases). Germline CDR1 and CDR2: MNHEY and SVGAGI. This CDR3 comprises 13 residues. The V end was cut by 7 bases, the J end by 4 bases, with 13 bases between. CDR3 sequence (DNA): TGTGCCAGCACCACCCTGGGGGGCACTGAAGCTTTCTTT. This gives the protein CASTTLGGTEAFF.

V is TRBV28 and J is TRBJ1-2; 7 positions match TRBD1. The V and J ends lost 6 bases and 2 bases, in that order; junction bases with no gene match: 9. The CDR3 length is 15 residues. Germline V gene lookup returns CDR1 MDHEN and CDR2 SYDVKM. The CDR3: CASRLDREGNYGYTF. The CDR3 coding sequence is TGTGCCAGCAGGCTCGACAGGGAAGGGAACTATGGCTACACCTTC.

This chain joins TRBV4-1 and TRBJ2-7; possibly TRBD2 for D (6 bases). V dropped 0 bases and J dropped 0 bases, with 12 bases sitting between them. Germline assignment: CDR1 MGHRA and CDR2 YSYEKL. This CDR3 is 16 amino acids long. The CDR3 coding sequence is TGCGCCAGCAGCCAAGATCGGAGGGGTAGCTCCTACGAGCAGTACTTC. It specifies CASSQDRRGSSYEQYF.

The chain carries TRBV3-1 (or the pseudogene TRBV3-2) and TRBJ2-6; no firm D call. Germline V gives CDR1 LGHDT, CDR2 YNNKEL (reference sequence). The CDR3 totals 15 residues. V lost 4 bases and J 4 bases, leaving 11 bases between the germline ends. For the CDR3, the DNA is TGTGCCAGCAGCCTCGCCGGAGTAGGGGCCAACGTCCTGACTTTC. This translates into CASSLAGVGANVLTF.

This sequence joins TRBV6-2 or TRBV6-3 and TRBJ2-3; 9 nucleotides agree with TRBD2. The CDR3 is made up of 16 amino acids. Trimming at V came to 5 bases and at J to 4 bases, leaving 10 bases not matched to a gene. Germline assignment: CDR1 MNHEY and CDR2 SVGEGT. CDR3 nucleotide sequence: TGTGCCAGCAGTACTAGCGGGCGGGAGCCCTCAGATACGCAGTATTTT. As protein: CASSTSGREPSDTQYF.

The rearrangement uses TRBV6-6 and TRBJ1-2, with TRBD1 as a possible D gene (6 bases). In germline, CDR1 is MNHNY, CDR2 SVGAGI (reference sequence). Trimming took off 6 bases at V and 2 bases at J, with 16 bases between the two ends. The CDR3 sequence is 15 residues long. The CDR3: CASSDGTPFNYGYTF. The CDR3, as DNA: TGTGCCAGCAGCGATGGGACACCCTTCAACTATGGCTACACCTTC.

The chain recombines TRBV6-4 with TRBJ1-4; TRBD1 agrees at 10 bases. The CDR3 length is 19 residues. Germline V CDR1 and CDR2: MRHNA, SNTAGT. With V trimmed by 3 bases and J by 0 bases, 10 bases remained unmatched. In DNA form, the CDR3 reads TGTGCCAGCAGTGATACAGGACAGGGGGAAATCGCAACTAATGAAAAACTGTTTTTT. Translated: CASSDTGQGEIATNEKLFF.

This sequence joins TRBV24-1 and TRBJ2-5, with a tentative D call TRBD2 (5 bases). The ends were cut back, 1 base at V and 3 bases at J, with 14 bases in the middle. This CDR3 has 16 residues. The germline gives CDR1 KGHDR, CDR2 SFDVKD. CDR3 coding DNA: TGTGCCACCAGTGATTTAGAGTTCGGAGGAGAAGAGACCCAGTACTTC. It specifies CATSDLEFGGEETQYF.

V gene TRBV4-3 combines with J gene TRBJ1-4, with D possibly being TRBD1 (6 bases). Trimming cost V 5 bases and J 7 bases, with 11 bases left between them. CDR3 size: 13 residues. Germline CDR1 and CDR2: LGHNA and YSLEER. Here the CDR3 DNA reads TGCGCCAGCAGCTCACAGGGTAGTGAAAAACTGTTTTTT. It yields the protein CASSSQGSEKLFF.

The rearrangement uses TRBV19 and TRBJ1-1; D gene unclear. V was cut by 0 bases and J by 6 bases, with 14 bases left in between. Germline V gene data show CDR1 as LNHDA and CDR2 as SQIVND (reference sequence). There are 15 residues in the CDR3. The CDR3 here is CASSIDPDIGAEAFF. The CDR3 DNA reads as TGTGCCAGTAGTATAGATCCGGATATAGGAGCTGAAGCTTTCTTT.

This clone was seen repeatedly, ten times or more. The V and J genes are TRBV5-1 and TRBJ1-5, with 7 bases that match TRBD1. The CDR3 totals 13 residues. With V trimmed by 4 bases and J by 4 bases, 2 bases remained unmatched. From germline, CDR1 is SGHRS and CDR2 YFSETQ. The CDR3 reads CASSRTGNQPQHF. The CDR3 region has the DNA TGCGCCAGCAGCAGGACAGGAAATCAGCCCCAGCATTTT.

This clone was counted between two and nine times. The chain links TRBV10-3 to TRBJ1-1; 8 bases align to TRBD1. Germline CDR1 is ENHRY and CDR2 is SYGVKD. Unmatched junction bases numbered 8, after V lost 7 bases and J lost 4 bases. CDR3 length: 14 amino acids. In nucleotides, the CDR3 is TGTGCCATCAAGACGGACAGGGCGGCCACTGAAGCTTTCTTT. Translation gives CAIKTDRAATEAFF.

This clone turned up a few times. The chain joins TRBV5-1 to TRBJ1-2; D is uncertain. V dropped 0 bases and J dropped 5 bases, with 8 bases sitting between them. This CDR3 is 13 amino acids long. Germline V gene lookup returns CDR1 SGHRS and CDR2 YFSETQ. The CDR3 loop is CASSLDGDYGYTF. The CDR3 nucleotides are TGCGCCAGCAGCTTGGACGGGGATTATGGCTACACCTTC. The complete variable domain, with remaining parts taken from reference TRBV5-1 and TRBJ1-2, reads KAGVTQTPRYLIKTRGQQVTLSCSPISGHRSVSWYQQTPGQGLQFLFEYFSETQRNKGNFPGRFSGRQFSNSRSEMNVSTLELGDSALYLCASSLDGDYGYTFGSGTRLTVV.

This clone was detected only once. This chain connects TRBV30 to TRBJ2-3; TRBD1 is a possible D gene (5 bases). This CDR3 contains 14 residues. The V gene's germline CDR1 is GTSNPN and CDR2 SVGIG (reference sequence). With 2 bases removed from V and 2 bases from J, the gap between germline ends came to 11 bases. The CDR3 sequence: CAWSLGRDTDTQYF. The CDR3 DNA reads as TGTGCCTGGAGTCTGGGCAGGGACACAGATACGCAGTATTTT.

CDR3 amino acids: CASSMTRLIHNEQFF. CDR3 sequence (DNA): TGTGCCAGTAGTATGACCCGACTAATACACAATGAGCAGTTCTTC. This sequence joins TRBV19 and TRBJ2-1; TRBD2 is a possible D gene (5 bases). V was shortened by 3 bases and J by 5 bases, with 14 bases between the two germline ends. Germline-derived CDR1 and CDR2 are LNHDA and SQIVND (reference sequence). The CDR3 length is 15 residues.

This clone occurred a few times. This chain uses TRBV28 with TRBJ2-3, with TRBD2 matching over 7 bases. Germline CDR1 is MDHEN and CDR2 is SYDVKM. The ends lost 3 bases at V and 2 bases at J; junction bases unmatched: 8. This CDR3 spans 16 amino acids. CDR3 bases: TGTGCCAGCAGTTTCCCTCGGGGGAGGGCCACAGATACGCAGTATTTT. Translation: CASSFPRGRATDTQYF.

The chain combines TRBV5-5 with TRBJ2-7, with D possibly called TRBD1 or TRBD2 (5 bases each). The V gene's germline CDR1 is SGHKS and CDR2 YYEKEE (reference sequence). This CDR3 spans 14 amino acids. V lost 2 bases and J 1 base, leaving 10 bases between the germline ends. DNA of the CDR3: TGTGCCAGCAGCTTTGAGGGGTCTTCCTACGAGCAGTACTTC. This codes for CASSFEGSSYEQYF.

A single count supports this clone. This sequence joins TRBV7-2 and TRBJ2-7, with D perhaps matching TRBD1 (6 bases). CDR1 is SGHTA, CDR2 FQGNSA, per germline. The CDR3 runs 13 residues. V shed 7 bases and J shed 3 bases, with 13 bases lying between them. The CDR3 nucleotides read TGTGCCAGCACCCAGGGGCGATTCTACGAGCAGTACTTC. This sequence encodes CASTQGRFYEQYF.

The rearrangement links TRBV9 to TRBJ2-1; weak D call: TRBD2 (6 bases). The germline V gene encodes CDR1 SGDLS and CDR2 YYNGEE. The V end lost 2 bases, the J end lost 5 bases, and 17 bases lay between the germline ends. The CDR3 spans 16 residues. DNA for the CDR3: TGTGCCAGCAGCGTTGGAGTGGTTTGGGGGGACAATGAGCAGTTCTTC. Its translation: CASSVGVVWGDNEQFF.

The V call is TRBV7-2, the J call TRBJ1-5; unclear D gene. There are 13 residues in the CDR3. The germline CDR1 and CDR2 sequences are SGHTA and FQGNSA. Trimming took off 2 bases at V and 5 bases at J, with 7 bases between the two ends. Here the CDR3 reads CASSLFGDQPQHF. Here the CDR3 DNA reads TGTGCCAGCAGCTTATTCGGGGATCAGCCCCAGCATTTT.

This chain links TRBV5-1 with TRBJ1-3; D gene unclear. The CDR3 extends over 15 amino acids. CDR1 is SGHRS, CDR2 YFSETQ, per germline. The ends were cut back, 4 bases at V and 0 bases at J, with 11 bases in the middle. CDR3 sequence: CASSVDGISGNTIYF. The CDR3, as DNA: TGCGCCAGCAGCGTAGACGGTATCTCTGGAAACACCATATATTTT.

This CDR3 is CASSRRGSYNEQFF. The DNA of the CDR3 is TGTGCCAGTAGTAGAAGGGGGTCCTACAATGAGCAGTTCTTC. The chain combines TRBV19 with TRBJ2-1; a possible D gene is TRBD1 (6 bases). Between the trimmed V and J ends, which lost 4 bases and 1 base, there was a span of 8 bases. The CDR3 runs to 14 residues. CDR1 LNHDA and CDR2 SQIVND come from the germline V gene (reference sequence).

The rearrangement joins TRBV5-4 to TRBJ1-1; no clear D gene. The CDR3 is 17 amino acids. V dropped 2 bases and J dropped 1 base, with 18 bases sitting between them. Germline loops: CDR1 SGHNT, CDR2 YYREEE (reference sequence). In DNA form, the CDR3 reads TGTGCCAGCAGCTTCAGCTCCCGAGCCAAACCGAACACTGAAGCTTTCTTT. This codes for CASSFSSRAKPNTEAFF.

This clone appeared a few times. V gene TRBV9 combines with J gene TRBJ2-6, with D possibly being TRBD1 (6 bases). V was trimmed by 0 bases and J by 2 bases, leaving 6 bases between them. Germline assignment: CDR1 SGDLS and CDR2 YYNGEE. This CDR3 has 15 residues. The CDR3 DNA is TGTGCCAGCAGCGTAGAGGGGGCTGGGGCCAACGTCCTGACTTTC. Amino acids: CASSVEGAGANVLTF.

This clone was observed once. The J gene is TRBJ1-1, the V gene TRBV5-5, with D hard to call. From germline, CDR1 is SGHKS and CDR2 YYEKEE (reference sequence). V gave up 4 bases and J gave up 1 base, with 8 bases separating them. CDR3 length: 13 amino acids. CDR3 DNA: TGTGCCAGCAGCCCGATGGCGAACACTGAAGCTTTCTTT. Translation gives CASSPMANTEAFF. Full variable domain (missing parts from reference TRBV5-5 and TRBJ1-1): DAGVTQSPTHLIKTRGQQVTLRCSPISGHKSVSWYQQVLGQGPQFIFQYYEKEERGRGNFPDRFSARQFPNYSSELNVNALLLGDSALYLCASSPMANTEAFFGQGTRLTVV.

As DNA, the CDR3 is TGTGCCAGCAGTCCCCTCACTCCCGCAACTAATGAAAAACTGTTTTTT. This sequence encodes CASSPLTPATNEKLFF. The V gene is TRBV28, the J gene TRBJ1-4; no firm D call. From germline, CDR1 is MDHEN and CDR2 SYDVKM. The ends were cut back, 5 bases at V and 0 bases at J, with 13 bases in the middle. The CDR3 is made up of 16 amino acids.

The rearrangement joins TRBV24-1 to TRBJ1-2, with TRBD1 identical over 7 bases. The CDR3 covers 14 residues. The V gene end was trimmed by 5 bases and the J gene end by 2 bases; junction bases not matched to a gene: 4. Germline CDR1 KGHDR, CDR2 SFDVKD. CDR3 region: CATSAPTGNYGYTF. In DNA form, the CDR3 reads TGTGCCACCAGTGCCCCGACAGGGAACTATGGCTACACCTTC.

This rearrangement joins TRBV6-2 or TRBV6-3 to TRBJ2-7; possibly TRBD2 for D (5 bases). The CDR3 sequence is 16 residues long. From germline, CDR1 is MNHEY and CDR2 SVGEGT. The V end lost 4 bases, the J end lost 1 base, and 17 bases lay between the germline ends. CDR3 sequence reads: CASSSFVIALSYEQYF. As DNA, the CDR3 is TGTGCCAGCAGTTCCTTCGTAATAGCGCTTTCCTACGAGCAGTACTTC.